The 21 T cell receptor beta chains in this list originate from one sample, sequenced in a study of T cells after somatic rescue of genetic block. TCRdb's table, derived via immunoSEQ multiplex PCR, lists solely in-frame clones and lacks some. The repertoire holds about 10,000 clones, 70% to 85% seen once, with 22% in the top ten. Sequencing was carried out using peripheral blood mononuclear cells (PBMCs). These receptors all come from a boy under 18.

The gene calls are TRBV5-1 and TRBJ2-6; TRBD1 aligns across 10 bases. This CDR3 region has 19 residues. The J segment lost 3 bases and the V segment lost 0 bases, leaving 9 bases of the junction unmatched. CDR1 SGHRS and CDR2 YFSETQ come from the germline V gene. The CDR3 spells CASSLALTGGANGANVLTF. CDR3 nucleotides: TGCGCCAGCAGCTTGGCCTTGACAGGGGGCGCGAATGGGGCCAACGTCCTGACTTTC.

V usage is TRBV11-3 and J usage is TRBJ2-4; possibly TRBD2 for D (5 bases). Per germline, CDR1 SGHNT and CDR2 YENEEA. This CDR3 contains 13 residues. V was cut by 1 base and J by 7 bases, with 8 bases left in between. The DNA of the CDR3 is TGTGCCAGCAGCTTAGGGACTGGCAACATTCAGTACTTC. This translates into CASSLGTGNIQYF.

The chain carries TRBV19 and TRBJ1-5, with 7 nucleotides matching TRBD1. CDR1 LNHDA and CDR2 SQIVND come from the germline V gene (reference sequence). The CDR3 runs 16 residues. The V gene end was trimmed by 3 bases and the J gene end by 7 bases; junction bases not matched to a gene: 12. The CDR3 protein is CASSIGRGRVKQPQHF. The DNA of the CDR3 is TGTGCCAGTAGTATCGGCAGGGGGAGGGTAAAGCAGCCCCAGCATTTT.

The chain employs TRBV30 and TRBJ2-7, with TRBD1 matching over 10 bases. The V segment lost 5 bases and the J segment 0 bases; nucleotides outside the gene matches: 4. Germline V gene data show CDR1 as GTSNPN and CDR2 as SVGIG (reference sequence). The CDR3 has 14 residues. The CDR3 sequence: CAWGGQGISYEQYF. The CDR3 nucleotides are TGTGCCTGGGGGGGACAGGGGATCTCCTACGAGCAGTACTTC. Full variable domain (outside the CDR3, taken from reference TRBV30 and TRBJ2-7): SQTIHQWPATLVQPVGSPLSLECTVEGTSNPNLYWYRQAAGRGLQLLFYSVGIGQISSEVPQNLSASRPQDRQFILSSKKLLLSDSGFYLCAWGGQGISYEQYFGPGTRLTVT.

The CDR3 is CASRGQGHYEQYF. The CDR3 DNA sequence: TGCGCCAGCCGTGGGCAGGGCCACTACGAGCAGTACTTC. This sequence joins TRBV5-1 and TRBJ2-7; D is perhaps TRBD1 (5 bases). V lost 7 bases, J lost 3 bases, and 14 bases lay in between. CDR1 is SGHRS and CDR2 is YFSETQ in the germline V gene. CDR3 length: 13 amino acids.

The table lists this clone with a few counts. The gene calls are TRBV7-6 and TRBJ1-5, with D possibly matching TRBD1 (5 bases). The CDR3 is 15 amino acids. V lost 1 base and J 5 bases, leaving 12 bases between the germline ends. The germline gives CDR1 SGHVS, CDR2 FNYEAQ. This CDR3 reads CASSLGGAWDQPQHF. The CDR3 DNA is TGTGCCAGCAGCTTAGGGGGCGCCTGGGATCAGCCCCAGCATTTT.

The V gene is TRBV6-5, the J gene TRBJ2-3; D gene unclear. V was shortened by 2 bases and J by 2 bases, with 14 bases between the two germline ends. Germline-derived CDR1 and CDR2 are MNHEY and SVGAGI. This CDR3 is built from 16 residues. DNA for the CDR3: TGTGCCAGCAGTTACATGGGCGAGCCTTCCACAGATACGCAGTATTTT. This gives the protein CASSYMGEPSTDTQYF.

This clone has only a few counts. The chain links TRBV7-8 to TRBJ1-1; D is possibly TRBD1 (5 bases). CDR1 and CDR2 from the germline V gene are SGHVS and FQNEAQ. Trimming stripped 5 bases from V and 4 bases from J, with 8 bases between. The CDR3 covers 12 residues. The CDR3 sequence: CASSPGTTEAFF. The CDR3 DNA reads TGTGCCAGCAGCCCCGGGACCACTGAAGCTTTCTTT.

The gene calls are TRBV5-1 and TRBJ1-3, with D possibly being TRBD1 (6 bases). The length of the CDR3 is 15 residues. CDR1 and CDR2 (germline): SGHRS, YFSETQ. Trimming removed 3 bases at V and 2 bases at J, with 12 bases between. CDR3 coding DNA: TGCGCCAGCAGCTCGGACAGAGACCCTGGAAACACCATATATTTT. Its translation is CASSSDRDPGNTIYF.

CDR3 protein: CASSLGRQGAEGNTIYF. The CDR3 bases are TGTGCCAGCAGCTTAGGTCGCCAGGGGGCAGAGGGAAACACCATATATTTT. The V and J genes are TRBV7-6 and TRBJ1-3; 8 bases agree with TRBD1. With V trimmed by 1 base and J by 4 bases, 9 bases remained unmatched. The CDR3 consists of 17 residues. Germline V gene sequence: CDR1 SGHVS, CDR2 FNYEAQ. The variable domain in full, completed from reference TRBV7-6 and TRBJ1-3, reads GAGVSQSPRYKVTKRGQDVALRCDPISGHVSLYWYRQALGQGPEFLTYFNYEAQQDKSGLPNDRFSAERPEGSISTLTIQRTEQRDSAMYRCASSLGRQGAEGNTIYFGEGSWLTVV.

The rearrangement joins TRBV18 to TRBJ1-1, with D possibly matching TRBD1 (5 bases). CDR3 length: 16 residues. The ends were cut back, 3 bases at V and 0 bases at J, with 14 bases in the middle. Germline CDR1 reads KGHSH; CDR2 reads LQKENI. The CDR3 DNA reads TGTGCCAGCTCACCGAGTTGGGGGGGAATGAACACTGAAGCTTTCTTT. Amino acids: CASSPSWGGMNTEAFF.

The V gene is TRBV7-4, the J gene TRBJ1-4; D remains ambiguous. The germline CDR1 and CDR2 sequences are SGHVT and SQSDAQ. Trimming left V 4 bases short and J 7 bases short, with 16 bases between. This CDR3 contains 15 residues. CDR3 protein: CASSYTSGGGEKLFF. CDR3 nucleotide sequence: TGTGCCAGCAGCTATACTTCAGGCGGAGGTGAAAAACTGTTTTTT.

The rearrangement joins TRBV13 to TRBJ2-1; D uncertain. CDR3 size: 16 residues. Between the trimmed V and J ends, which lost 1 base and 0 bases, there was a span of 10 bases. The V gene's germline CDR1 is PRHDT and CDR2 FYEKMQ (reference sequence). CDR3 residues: CASSLVAPVSYNEQFF. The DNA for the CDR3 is TGTGCCAGCAGCTTAGTAGCCCCGGTCTCCTACAATGAGCAGTTCTTC.

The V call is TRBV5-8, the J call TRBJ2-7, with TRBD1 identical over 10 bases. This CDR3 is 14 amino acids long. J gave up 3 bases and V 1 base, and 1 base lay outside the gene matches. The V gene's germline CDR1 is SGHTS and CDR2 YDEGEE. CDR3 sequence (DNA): TGTGCCAGCAGCTTGAGGGACAGGGGCTACGAGCAGTACTTC. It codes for CASSLRDRGYEQYF.

As DNA, the CDR3 is TGTGCCAGTAGAACTAGCGGGGACAGCTCCTACGAGCAGTACTTC. Its protein product is CASRTSGDSSYEQYF. The chain carries TRBV19 and TRBJ2-7, with 10 nucleotides matching TRBD2. V was clipped by 6 bases and J by 0 bases; unmatched bases: 5. The CDR3 contains 15 residues. The V gene's germline CDR1 is LNHDA and CDR2 SQIVND (reference sequence).

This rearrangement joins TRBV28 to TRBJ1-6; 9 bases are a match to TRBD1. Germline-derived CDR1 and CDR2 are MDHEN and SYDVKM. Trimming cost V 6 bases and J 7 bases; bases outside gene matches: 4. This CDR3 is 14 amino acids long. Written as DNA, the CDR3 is TGTGCCAGCAGCTCGACAGGGGGGAATTCACCCCTCCACTTT. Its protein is CASSSTGGNSPLHF.

Here the CDR3 reads CASQEWGADDNEQFF. As DNA, the CDR3 is TGTGCCAGCCAGGAATGGGGGGCTGACGACAATGAGCAGTTCTTC. V and J are TRBV7-9 and TRBJ2-1; D may correspond to TRBD1 or TRBD2 (6 bases each). Germline CDR1 is SEHNR and CDR2 is FQNEAQ (reference sequence). V was cut by 8 bases and J by 5 bases, with 19 bases left in between. The CDR3 length is 15 residues.

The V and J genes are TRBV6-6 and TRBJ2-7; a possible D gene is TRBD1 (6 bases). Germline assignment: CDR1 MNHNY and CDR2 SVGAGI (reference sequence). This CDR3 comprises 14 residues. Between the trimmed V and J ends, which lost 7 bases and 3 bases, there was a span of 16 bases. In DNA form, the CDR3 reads TGTGCCAGCACCCAAGGTCGGGGACACTACGAGCAGTACTTC. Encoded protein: CASTQGRGHYEQYF.

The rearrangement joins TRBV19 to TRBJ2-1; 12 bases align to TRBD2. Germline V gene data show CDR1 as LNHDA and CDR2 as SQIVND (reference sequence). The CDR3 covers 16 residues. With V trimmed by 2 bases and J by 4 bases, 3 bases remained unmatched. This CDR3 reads CASSIRLAGVYNEQFF. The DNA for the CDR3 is TGTGCCAGTAGTATAAGACTAGCGGGGGTATACAATGAGCAGTTCTTC. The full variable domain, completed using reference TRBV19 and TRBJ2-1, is DGGITQSPKYLFRKEGQNVTLSCEQNLNHDAMYWYRQDPGQGLRLIYYSQIVNDFQKGDIAEGYSVSREKKESFPLTVTSAQKNPTAFYLCASSIRLAGVYNEQFFGPGTRLTVL.

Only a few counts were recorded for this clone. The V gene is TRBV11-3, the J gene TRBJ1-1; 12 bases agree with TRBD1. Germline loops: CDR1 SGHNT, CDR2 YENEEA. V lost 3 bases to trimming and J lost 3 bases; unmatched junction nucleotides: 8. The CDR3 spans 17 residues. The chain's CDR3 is CASSFRDRGPVDTEAFF. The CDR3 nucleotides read TGTGCCAGCAGCTTCCGGGACAGGGGGCCGGTGGACACTGAAGCTTTCTTT. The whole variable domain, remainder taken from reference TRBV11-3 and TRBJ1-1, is EAGVVQSPRYKIIEKKQPVAFWCNPISGHNTLYWYLQNLGQGPELLIRYENEEAVDDSQLPKDRFSAERLKGVDSTLKIQPAELGDSAVYLCASSFRDRGPVDTEAFFGQGTRLTVV.

In nucleotides, the CDR3 is TGTGCCAGCAGTATCCGGACAGGGGGCTTCTCCTATAATTCACCCCTCCACTTT. It codes for CASSIRTGGFSYNSPLHF. The V and J genes are TRBV28 and TRBJ1-6, with 11 bases that match TRBD1. With V trimmed by 5 bases and J by 0 bases, 6 bases remained unmatched. Germline CDR1 is MDHEN and CDR2 is SYDVKM. This CDR3 has 18 amino acids.